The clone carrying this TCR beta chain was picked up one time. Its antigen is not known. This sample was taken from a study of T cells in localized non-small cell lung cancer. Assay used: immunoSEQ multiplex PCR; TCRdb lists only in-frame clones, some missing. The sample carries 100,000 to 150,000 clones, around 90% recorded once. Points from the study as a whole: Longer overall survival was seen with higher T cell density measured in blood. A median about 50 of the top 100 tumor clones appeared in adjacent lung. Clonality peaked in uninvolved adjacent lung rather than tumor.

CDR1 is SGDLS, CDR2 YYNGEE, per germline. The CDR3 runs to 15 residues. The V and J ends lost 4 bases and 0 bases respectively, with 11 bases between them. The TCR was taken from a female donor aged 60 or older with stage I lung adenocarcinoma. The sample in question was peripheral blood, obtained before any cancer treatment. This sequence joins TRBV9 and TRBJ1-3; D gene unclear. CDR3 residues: CASSPQSSSGNTIYF. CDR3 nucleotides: TGTGCCAGCAGCCCTCAATCGAGCTCTGGAAACACCATATATTTT.